Presented here are 21 T cell receptor beta chains from one specimen sequenced in a study of cytomegalovirus exposure and HLA in healthy donors. The PCR had 60 Vbeta and 13 Jbeta primers. Repertoires were generated with immunoSEQ multiplex PCR, while TCRdb's copy carries only in-frame clones and drops some. The table shows 180,000 or so clones, with 60% to 80% occurring only once. The specimen sequenced was PBMCs. These receptors all come from a middle-aged man in good health and CMV-seropositive.

V gene TRBV4-3 combines with J gene TRBJ2-3; 9 nucleotides match TRBD2. Unmatched junction bases numbered 5, after V lost 4 bases and J lost 0 bases. The CDR3 spans 16 residues. Looked up from germline, CDR1 is LGHNA and CDR2 is YSLEER. In DNA, the CDR3 is TGCGCCAGCAGCCGACGTGCGGGGGGGAGCACAGATACGCAGTATTTT. Translated: CASSRRAGGSTDTQYF.

V gene TRBV12-5 combines with J gene TRBJ2-3; 9 nucleotides align to TRBD1. The CDR3 runs to 15 residues. The germline V gene has CDR1 LGHNT and CDR2 FRNRAP. Trimming took 6 bases from V and 5 from J; bases not matched to a gene: 9. CDR3 in DNA: TGTGCTAGTGGCCTGGGACAGGGAAGAATAGATACGCAGTATTTT. It specifies CASGLGQGRIDTQYF.

The gene calls are TRBV6-5 and TRBJ1-4, with D perhaps TRBD1 (6 bases). In germline, CDR1 is MNHEY, CDR2 SVGAGI. Trimming removed 8 bases at V and 7 bases at J, with 20 bases between. The CDR3 is 15 amino acids. The CDR3 loop is CASAPTGLRGEKLFF. The DNA for the CDR3 is TGTGCCAGCGCCCCGACAGGCTTGAGGGGTGAAAAACTGTTTTTT.

The chain combines TRBV6-1 with TRBJ1-6; the D is unclear. V lost 2 bases and J lost 4, with 6 bases in between. In germline, CDR1 is MNHNS, CDR2 SASEGT. CDR3 length equals 14 residues. The CDR3 here is CASSEQQYNSPLHF. DNA for the CDR3: TGTGCCAGCAGTGAACAACAGTATAATTCACCCCTCCACTTT.

This clone turned up a few times. The chain carries TRBV6-6 and TRBJ1-1; D call uncertain. Between the trimmed V and J ends, which lost 4 bases and 8 bases, there was a span of 8 bases. Germline CDR1 MNHNY, CDR2 SVGAGI (reference sequence). The CDR3 is 11 amino acids. CDR3 residues: CASSFGREAFF. In DNA form, the CDR3 reads TGTGCCAGCAGTTTTGGGAGGGAAGCTTTCTTT.

The chain links TRBV5-4 to TRBJ1-1, with D tentatively TRBD1 (6 bases). CDR3 length: 14 amino acids. V gave up 10 bases and J gave up 1 base, with 17 bases separating them. The V gene's germline CDR1 is SGHNT and CDR2 YYREEE (reference sequence). The CDR3: CAGSRDMPNTEAFF. Written as DNA, the CDR3 is TGTGCCGGATCTAGGGACATGCCGAACACTGAAGCTTTCTTT.

This clone was observed a single time. This chain uses TRBV10-3 with TRBJ2-7; 7 nucleotides agree with TRBD1. The germline CDR1 and CDR2 sequences are ENHRY and SYGVKD. Unmatched junction bases numbered 15, after V lost 6 bases and J lost 7 bases. This CDR3 spans 15 amino acids. This chain's CDR3 is CAISRPTGSIVEQYF. CDR3 nucleotides: TGTGCCATCAGCCGCCCGACAGGGTCAATAGTGGAGCAGTACTTC.

This sequence joins TRBV7-6 and TRBJ1-1, with D maybe TRBD1 (5 bases). The V end was cut by 5 bases, the J end by 1 base, with 11 bases between. This CDR3 has 14 residues. The germline V gene has CDR1 SGHVS and CDR2 FNYEAQ. The CDR3 nucleotides are TGTGCCAGCAGCCAGGGTGGGTGGAACACTGAAGCTTTCTTT. This translates into CASSQGGWNTEAFF. The full variable domain, completed using reference TRBV7-6 and TRBJ1-1, is GAGVSQSPRYKVTKRGQDVALRCDPISGHVSLYWYRQALGQGPEFLTYFNYEAQQDKSGLPNDRFSAERPEGSISTLTIQRTEQRDSAMYRCASSQGGWNTEAFFGQGTRLTVV.

Concerning this clone itself: The sample has other DNA sequences that encode this CDR3 too. This chain uses TRBV6-1 with TRBJ2-5, with 9 bases lining up with TRBD1. The CDR3 sequence is 15 residues long. The germline gives CDR1 MNHNS, CDR2 SASEGT. Losses at the gene ends were 6 bases for V and 2 bases for J; bases not matched to a gene: 7. Here the CDR3 DNA reads TGTGCCAGCAGACGGGACAGGGTGGGGCAAGAGACCCAGTACTTC. This gives the protein CASRRDRVGQETQYF.

This clone was counted once. V is TRBV7-9 and J is TRBJ1-1; 7 bases are a match to TRBD1. The CDR3 is 16 residues long. Germline CDR1 reads SEHNR; CDR2 reads FQNEAQ (reference sequence). CDR3 in DNA: TGTTCCACCGGGGTCGAGGCAGGGGGATGGGACACTGAAGCTTTCTTT. It translates to CSTGVEAGGWDTEAFF.

The chain couples TRBV12-5 to TRBJ2-2, with a tentative D call TRBD1 (5 bases). V was trimmed by 4 bases and J by 0 bases, leaving 12 bases between them. The germline gives CDR1 LGHNT, CDR2 FRNRAP. CDR3 length equals 16 residues. CDR3 residues: CASGSDSSSNTGELFF. The CDR3 nucleotides are TGTGCTAGTGGTTCAGACAGCTCCTCGAACACCGGGGAGCTGTTTTTT.

This clone was recorded only once. The chain couples TRBV4-2 to TRBJ1-3; perhaps TRBD1 as D (5 bases). CDR3 length: 16 residues. The V end lost 0 bases, the J end lost 0 bases, and 9 bases lay between the germline ends. Germline values: CDR1 LGHNA, CDR2 YNFKEQ. The CDR3 loop reads CASSQDRAFSGNTIYF. Here the CDR3 DNA reads TGTGCCAGCAGCCAAGACAGGGCTTTCTCTGGAAACACCATATATTTT.

The V gene is TRBV10-3, the J gene TRBJ1-1; 7 bases are a match to TRBD1. The CDR3 loop spans 14 amino acids. J gave up 1 base and V 7 bases, and 6 bases lay outside the gene matches. Germline V gene data show CDR1 as ENHRY and CDR2 as SYGVKD. CDR3 nucleotides: TGTGCCATCACCGGGGACAGTAGGAACACTGAAGCTTTCTTT. Translation: CAITGDSRNTEAFF.

The J gene is TRBJ2-1, the V gene TRBV7-3; 7 bases line up with TRBD2. Trimming took 5 bases from V and 3 from J; bases not matched to a gene: 7. This CDR3 comprises 15 residues. Per the germline V gene, CDR1 is SGHTA and CDR2 is FQGTGA. CDR3 loop: CASSTREALYNEQFF. CDR3 in DNA: TGTGCCAGCAGCACCCGGGAGGCCCTCTACAATGAGCAGTTCTTC. Based on the CDR3 plus reference TRBV7-3 and TRBJ2-1, the full variable domain is GAGVSQTPSNKVTEKGKYVELRCDPISGHTALYWYRQSLGQGPEFLIYFQGTGAADDSGLPNDRFFAVRPEGSVSTLKIQRTERGDSAVYLCASSTREALYNEQFFGPGTRLTVL.

The chain recombines TRBV7-7 with TRBJ1-5, with D maybe TRBD1 (6 bases). Trimming stripped 5 bases from V and 3 bases from J, with 17 bases between. The CDR3 covers 16 residues. Looked up from germline, CDR1 is SSHAT and CDR2 is FNYEAQ (reference sequence). The CDR3 bases are TGTGCCAGCAGCCCGTGGGACACACTGGACAATCAGCCCCAGCATTTT. It is translated as CASSPWDTLDNQPQHF. The entire variable domain, with the rest obtained from reference TRBV7-7 and TRBJ1-5, is as follows: GAGVSQSPRYKVTKRGQDVTLRCDPISSHATLYWYQQALGQGPEFLTYFNYEAQPDKSGLPSDRFSAERPEGSISTLTIQRTEQRDSAMYRCASSPWDTLDNQPQHFGDGTRLSIL.

This clone has a handful of counts. The J gene is TRBJ1-2, the V gene TRBV9, with D unclear. Germline CDR1 reads SGDLS; CDR2 reads YYNGEE. This CDR3 has 14 amino acids. Trimming removed 0 bases from V and 1 base from J, with 7 bases in between. CDR3 residues: CASSVDSYNYGYTF. The CDR3, as DNA: TGTGCCAGCAGCGTAGACAGTTATAACTATGGCTACACCTTC.

The genes are TRBV4-3 and TRBJ2-7; 12 nucleotides align to TRBD2. The V and J ends lost 3 bases and 1 base, in that order; junction bases with no gene match: 4. This CDR3 spans 16 amino acids. CDR1 and CDR2 (germline): LGHNA, YSLEER. CDR3 residues: CASSQELAGGSYEQYF. For the CDR3, the DNA is TGCGCCAGCAGCCAGGAACTAGCGGGGGGATCCTACGAGCAGTACTTC.

About this clone itself: At one of its ends the junction is not consistent with the germline gene, which may arise from a read error. DNA for the CDR3: TGTGCCAGCAGTCGCACCGGGACTAGCGGGGTTTTGGTCTTC. Amino acid sequence: CASSRTGTSGVLVF. This chain uses TRBV6-5 with TRBJ2-1; 13 bases are shared with TRBD2. The CDR3 spans 14 residues. CDR1 and CDR2 from the germline V gene are MNHEY and SVGAGI.

This clone occurred a few times. In nucleotides, the CDR3 is TGTGCCAGTAGGGCAGGCGAAAGAATAAGGTCACCCCTCCACTTT. It specifies CASRAGERIRSPLHF. The chain is built from TRBV19 and TRBJ1-6; D is uncertain. V was pared by 6 bases and J by 10 bases, with 19 bases between. Germline CDR1 is LNHDA and CDR2 is SQIVND (reference sequence). The CDR3 consists of 15 residues.

The chain uses TRBV19 and TRBJ2-7; TRBD2 aligns across 12 bases. Germline trimming cut 7 bases from V and 6 bases from J; bases unmatched to any gene: 10. The CDR3 sequence is 15 residues long. Germline V CDR1 and CDR2: LNHDA, SQIVND (reference sequence). The CDR3: CASTYSTSGGFEQYF. For the CDR3, the DNA is TGTGCCAGTACATACTCGACTAGCGGGGGATTCGAGCAGTACTTC.

The chain links TRBV7-9 to TRBJ1-5; possibly TRBD1 for D (6 bases). Germline V gene sequence: CDR1 SEHNR, CDR2 FQNEAQ (reference sequence). The CDR3 covers 16 residues. V lost 7 bases and J lost 5, with 21 bases in between. The CDR3 spells CASTIHSKGGDQPQHF. For the CDR3, the DNA is TGTGCCAGCACCATCCACTCCAAGGGGGGGGATCAGCCCCAGCATTTT.